One sample yielded the 5 T cell receptor beta chains listed below, sequenced in a study of OX40 agonist ivuxolimab in advanced cancers. Generated by immunoSEQ multiplex PCR, the TCRdb table keeps only in-frame clones and is missing some. The table has about 30,000 clones, 70% to 80% seen once. The sample in question was CD4+ or CD8+ T cells sorted from blood, obtained in a trial of the OX40 agonist ivuxolimab. The receptors originated from an adult with an advanced solid tumor such as melanoma, head and neck, liver or kidney cancer.

The chain has TRBV2 and TRBJ2-7, with 7 bases matching TRBD1. CDR1 is SNHLY, CDR2 FYNNEI, per germline. Trimming at V came to 8 bases and at J to 2 bases, leaving 3 bases not matched to a gene. This CDR3 spans 12 amino acids. Here the CDR3 reads CASLGTAYEQYF. CDR3 bases: TGTGCCAGCCTTGGGACAGCCTACGAGCAGTACTTC.

The rearrangement joins TRBV11-2 to TRBJ1-1, with D unclear. Germline V gene sequence: CDR1 SGHAT, CDR2 FQNNGV. Deletions cut 5 bases from V and 7 bases from J, with 20 bases between. CDR3 length equals 15 residues. CDR3 DNA sequence: TGTGCCAGCAGCCTACTTCCGCTCGGTGTTGATGAAGCTTTCTTT. It encodes CASSLLPLGVDEAFF.

The chain recombines TRBV28 with TRBJ2-2, with D unresolved. V dropped 7 bases and J dropped 0 bases, with 9 bases sitting between them. The CDR3 is 14 residues long. Looked up from germline, CDR1 is MDHEN and CDR2 is SYDVKM. CDR3 sequence reads: CASNHLTNTGELFF. CDR3 bases: TGTGCCAGCAACCACTTAACGAACACCGGGGAGCTGTTTTTT.

The rearrangement joins TRBV12-1 to TRBJ1-3. TRBV12-1 is a pseudogene segment. This CDR3 has 14 amino acids. The chain's CDR3 is CASSRAPSGNTIYF. DNA for the CDR3: TGTGCCAGCAGCCGGGCCCCCTCTGGAAACACCATATATTTT.

The chain employs TRBV28 and TRBJ1-5; the D gene is possibly TRBD1 (5 bases). This CDR3 comprises 12 residues. Trimming took off 5 bases at V and 9 bases at J, with 11 bases between the two ends. Germline-derived CDR1 and CDR2 are MDHEN and SYDVKM. The CDR3 DNA reads as TGTGCCAGCAGTACACCAACAGGGCCCCAGCATTTT. Translated, it gives CASSTPTGPQHF.